A selection of T cell receptor beta chains follows, all from one sample in a study of T cell responses to AZD1222 COVID-19 vaccine. Assay used: immunoSEQ multiplex PCR; TCRdb lists only in-frame clones, some missing. The sample holds 120,000 to 150,000 clones, 75% to 95% seen once. The sample in question was peripheral blood, obtained on day 0 of AZD1222 vaccination. All receptors come from an adult in good health. The CDR3 runs from the conserved cysteine through the conserved F or W. The D gene is left open where the match is weak. Rows give clone size only sometimes, using once, few, many, or a class for an expanded clone.

V gene	D gene	J gene	CDR3 length	clone size	CDR3 protein	CDR3 DNA
TRBV7-2	.	TRBJ2-1	15	.	CASSTTRTRGNEQFF	TGTGCCAGCAGCACCACACGGACTAGGGGGAATGAGCAGTTCTTC
TRBV2	TRBD2	TRBJ2-5	12	.	CASRLGGETQYF	TGTGCCAGCAGGCTGGGGGGGGAGACCCAGTACTTC
TRBV6-5	.	TRBJ1-2	15	.	CASSSPGDAWEGYTF	TGTGCCAGCAGTTCGCCCGGGGACGCCTGGGAGGGCTACACCTTC
TRBV2	.	TRBJ1-1	11	.	CASRGGTEAFF	TGTGCCAGCAGGGGGGGGACTGAAGCTTTCTTT
TRBV7-3	TRBD1	TRBJ1-1	14	.	CASSLGQYGTEAFF	TGTGCCAGCAGCCTGGGACAGTATGGCACTGAAGCTTTCTTT
TRBV14	TRBD2	TRBJ2-1	18	.	CASSHIRKTSGGPNEQFF	TGTGCCAGCAGCCATATCAGGAAGACTAGCGGGGGACCCAATGAGCAGTTCTTC
TRBV9	TRBD2	TRBJ2-7	15	.	CASSVTAGVRYEQYF	TGTGCCAGCAGCGTCACAGCGGGAGTAAGGTACGAGCAGTACTTC
TRBV4-1	TRBD2	TRBJ2-3	17	.	CASSQDPLGGGTDTQYF	TGCGCCAGCAGCCAAGATCCCTTGGGGGGGGGCACAGATACGCAGTATTTT
TRBV11-2	.	TRBJ2-1	15	.	CASSEDGTMWNEQFF	TGTGCCAGCAGCGAGGACGGGACGATGTGGAATGAGCAGTTCTTC
TRBV5-6	.	TRBJ1-3	15	.	CASSLETGPGNTIYF	TGTGCCAGCAGCTTGGAAACAGGCCCTGGAAACACCATATATTTT
TRBV19	.	TRBJ1-1	16	.	CASSIIPDSMNTEAFF	TGTGCCAGTAGTATAATCCCAGACAGTATGAACACTGAAGCTTTCTTT
TRBV15	TRBD1	TRBJ1-6	15	.	CATSRSHRGNSPLHF	TGTGCCACCAGCAGAAGCCACAGGGGGAATTCACCCCTCCACTTT
TRBV7-2	.	TRBJ2-6	19	.	CASSLKLALGGSGANVLTF	TGTGCCAGCAGCTTAAAGCTAGCCCTAGGGGGGTCTGGGGCCAACGTCCTGACTTTC
TRBV7-9	.	TRBJ2-7	14	.	CASSLDEQRLPQYF	TGTGCCAGCAGCTTAGATGAACAACGACTGCCGCAGTACTTC
TRBV4-1	.	TRBJ2-7	13	.	CASSQDRGYEQYF	TGCGCCAGCAGCCAAGATCGCGGCTACGAGCAGTACTTC
TRBV6-1	TRBD1	TRBJ1-6	16	once	CASSEPLGQGKSPLHF	TGTGCCAGCAGTGAACCCCTCGGACAGGGGAAATCACCCCTCCACTTT
TRBV5-1	TRBD2	TRBJ2-1	15	.	CASSRAGGLYNEQFF	TGCGCCAGCAGTCGTGCGGGAGGCCTCTACAATGAGCAGTTCTTC
TRBV7-2	.	TRBJ1-1	15	.	CASSLAWGGNTEAFF	TGTGCCAGCAGCTTAGCATGGGGTGGAAACACTGAAGCTTTCTTT